Following are 5 T cell receptor beta chains from one sample sequenced in a study of CD8 T cells in ankylosing spondylitis. One entry per CDR3 protein results from TCRdb running MiXCR on the 5' RACE reads. The sample has about 240,000 distinct CDR3 sequences, around a tenth seen once. The source material was blood, either unsorted or a sorted T cell fraction (not recorded which). The origin of the receptors is a male donor with ankylosing spondylitis or in good health (not recorded which).

The rearrangement links TRBV3-1 to TRBJ2-4, with D maybe TRBD2 (6 bases). The germline CDR1 and CDR2 sequences are LGHDT and YNNKEL (reference sequence). This CDR3 region has 20 residues. Trimming took off 7 bases at V and 0 bases at J, with 28 bases between the two ends. CDR3 DNA: TGTGCCAGCACCAAGCAGGCCCGGGGACTTCCTCGGTTAGCCAAAAACATTCAGTACTTC. It is translated as CASTKQARGLPRLAKNIQYF.

The chain recombines TRBV7-9 with TRBJ1-2, with D perhaps matching TRBD1 (6 bases). Trimming shortened V by 3 bases and J by 1 base, and 9 bases separated the two germline ends. The CDR3 spans 14 residues. CDR1 and CDR2 (germline): SEHNR, FQNEAQ (reference sequence). This CDR3 is CASSLGGLNYGYTF. The CDR3 DNA sequence: TGTGCCAGCAGCTTGGGGGGCCTTAACTATGGCTACACCTTC.

This clonotype was counted many times. J is TRBJ2-5 and V is TRBV5-1; the D is unclear. Trimming shortened V by 1 base and J by 0 bases, and 7 bases separated the two germline ends. In germline, CDR1 is SGHRS, CDR2 YFSETQ. This CDR3 contains 14 residues. The CDR3 nucleotides are TGCGCCAGCAGCTTGTCGCAGTACCAAGAGACCCAGTACTTC. It yields the protein CASSLSQYQETQYF.

Many counts were recorded for this clonotype. The genes are TRBV4-1 and TRBJ2-1; D is ambiguous. This CDR3 has 13 amino acids. Between the trimmed V and J ends, which lost 1 base and 6 bases, there was a span of 7 bases. Germline CDR1 is MGHRA and CDR2 is YSYEKL. The CDR3: CASSQGRFNEQFF. For the CDR3, the DNA is TGCGCCAGCAGCCAAGGCAGATTCAATGAGCAGTTCTTC.

The rearrangement joins TRBV19 to TRBJ2-4; D unresolved. This CDR3 region has 13 residues. Trimming took off 7 bases at V and 8 bases at J, with 15 bases between the two ends. Germline V lookup: CDR1 LNHDA, CDR2 SQIVND (reference sequence). CDR3 residues: CASTPRTSDIQYF. Here the CDR3 DNA reads TGTGCCAGTACCCCCAGAACCTCAGACATTCAGTACTTC.